The count of the clone carrying this T cell receptor beta chain is one. Antigen specificity is unknown. The protocol was immunoSEQ multiplex PCR, while the TCRdb copy is restricted to in-frame clones and leaves out a portion. The sample has more than 65,000 clones; 70% to 90% are singletons. This sample stems from a study of T cell responses to AZD1222 COVID-19 vaccine. Study outcomes and limitations: The donor cohort was predominantly white British with a female majority, and clonal diversity may have been underestimated.

With V trimmed by 6 bases and J by 8 bases, 9 bases remained unmatched. This CDR3 region has 13 residues. This sequence originates from an adult who received the AZD1222 COVID-19 vaccine. V is TRBV12-3 or TRBV12-4 and J is TRBJ1-1; 7 nucleotides agree with TRBD1. Sequencing was performed on peripheral blood, taken 28 days after the second AZD1222 dose. The CDR3 nucleotides are TGTGCCAGCAGCCGACAGGGATCCGGAGAAGCTTTCTTT. It codes for CASSRQGSGEAFF.